This TCR beta chain is from a study of blood T cell repertoires in COVID-19 (dated by TCRdb to about 2020). Study-wide context: Collaborator samples came from the United States, Italy and Spain and covered acute and convalescent phases of COVID-19. Deeply sampled blood TCRbeta repertoires from subjects exposed to, actively infected with, or recovered from COVID-19 were included in the dataset. The sample metadata nearly always contained a de-identified subject ID, COVID-19 status, age in years and sex. Samples were obtained from the ongoing ImmuneRACE study (first 160 participants) and from 950 to 1,500 subjects provided by 6 global collaborators. A freely available public database, intended as a resource for researchers studying the immune response to SARS-CoV-2, is where the repertoires were released. The material from the prospective study consisted of cDNA or gDNA derived from T cells, B-cell-depleted T cells, or PBMCs. HLA class I and class II types, where available, came from metadata supplied by the sample provider rather than from assay-based typing.

The germline V gene provides CDR1 MNHEY and CDR2 SVGAGI. Including cysteine and phenylalanine, the CDR3 has 15 amino acids. The retained sequence is limited to the CDR3, 45 bases, with the frame set at the first base. Trimmed from V: 4 bases; trimmed from J: 3 bases; junction bases lacking a gene match: 6. As to this clone: Its recognized antigen is unknown. No quality values exist for individual bases; no much larger clone is one base distant.

In the prospective study, participants were roughly 18 to 95 years old, resided in 24 geographic areas of the United States, and were enrolled through a virtual design. To assign participants to cohorts, the prospective study relied on clinical history that participants themselves reported in a screening survey and a study questionnaire. Each participant in the prospective study had whole blood, serum and a nasopharyngeal or oropharyngeal swab collected by mobile phlebotomists. Prospective study participants could optionally give additional blood draws and questionnaires over a 2-month period. Prospective study blood samples were shipped either frozen or at room temperature before DNA extraction. TCRbeta CDR3 regions were amplified from genomic DNA using the immunoSEQ Assay, a bias-controlled multiplex PCR. In the source study's methods: Nucleated cell counts per sample were estimated from amplification of reference gene primers within the assay. To quantify the absolute abundance of each unique TCRbeta CDR3 rearrangement, sequence reads were collapsed and filtered. For each sample, productive Simpson clonality was calculated as the square root of Simpson's diversity index over productive rearrangements. Held by TCRdb, this immuneACCESS table contains in-frame sequences only and omits some clones. Under half of the omission traces to an unresolved V gene where checked; the cause of the rest is unknown. That table supplies the V and J calls and clone size; D and trimming were determined from the DNA. The sample contains over 350,000 clones, 70% to 90% of them found a single time. 0.9% to 1% of the sample is held by the ten biggest clonotypes.

The investigation overall reported the following: Clinical and demographic metadata were provided uncurated, with the amount varying by source and participant.

This sequence uses TRBV6-5 and TRBJ2-5; 9 junctional bases match TRBD1. The sequencing sample was made of PBMCs or T cells enriched from blood (not recorded which). The receptor's source is a woman under 40 with acute COVID-19. In nucleotides, the sequence is TGTGCCAGCAGTTCTGCCGGGACAGGGAAAGAGACCCAGTACTTC. Its product reads: CASSSAGTGKETQYF.